This T cell receptor (beta chain) was captured in a study of T-cell reconstitution after alpha-beta-depleted transplantation in children. CDR1 MNHNS and CDR2 SASEGT come from the germline V gene. The CDR3 extends over 15 amino acids. The germline V and J ends were trimmed by 1 base and 2 bases, with 8 bases remaining between them. This clonotype was counted ten times or more. TCRbeta library preparation incorporated unique molecular identifiers. TCRdb reprocessed the PCR reads via MiXCR and lists one record per CDR3 protein. Of fewer than 550,000 distinct CDR3 sequences detected, 11% appear once; the ten largest clones hold about 5%.

This TCR derives from a human donor who donated a stem cell graft to a child with acute myeloid leukemia. The chain is built from TRBV6-1 and TRBJ2-2, with unresolved D. Specimen: PBMCs from the stem cell graft donor, collected from the stem cell graft. CDR3: CASSEVVDNTGELFF. DNA of the CDR3: TGTGCCAGCAGTGAAGTAGTTGACAACACCGGGGAGCTGTTTTTT.